The 9 T cell receptor beta chains below come from one sample, sequenced in a study of T cell repertoires in cytomegalovirus infection. TCRdb re-derived calls from the reads in MiXCR, one entry per CDR3 protein. The repertoire includes about 340,000 distinct CDR3 sequences, 25% to 35% of them detected once, and around 18% sits in the top ten. Their antigens remain unidentified. The sequenced sample was cultured PBMCs, obtained from culture after CMV antigen stimulation. The source of these receptors is a human donor in good health (CMV status not recorded). Some clones in this sample may be carry-over from other donors' samples.

This clonotype was observed a few times. V usage is TRBV7-2 and J usage is TRBJ2-7; weak D call: TRBD2 (6 bases). Trimming pared 4 bases from V and 2 bases from J, leaving 12 bases between. The CDR3 extends over 14 amino acids. Germline CDR1 and CDR2: SGHTA and FQGNSA. The CDR3 is CASSSGGAPYEQYF. In DNA, the CDR3 is TGTGCCAGCAGCTCAGGAGGGGCCCCCTACGAGCAGTACTTC.

Only a few counts were recorded for this clonotype. The V gene is TRBV6-1, the J gene TRBJ1-2; D may be TRBD1 (6 bases). The CDR3 extends over 16 amino acids. Deletions cut 1 base from V and 3 bases from J, with 15 bases between. Germline V gene data show CDR1 as MNHNS and CDR2 as SASEGT. The CDR3 region is CASSEVQHRVHYGYTF. CDR3 nucleotide sequence: TGTGCCAGCAGTGAAGTCCAACACAGGGTCCACTATGGCTACACCTTC.

This clonotype showed up just a few times. CDR3 in DNA: TGTGCCAGCAGCCGGGGAGCTGACTATAATTCACCCCTCCACTTT. As protein: CASSRGADYNSPLHF. The V gene is TRBV11-2, the J gene TRBJ1-6; D not certain. This CDR3 contains 15 residues. The germline V and J ends were trimmed by 5 bases and 3 bases, with 11 bases remaining between them. Germline CDR1 reads SGHAT; CDR2 reads FQNNGV.

The chain carries TRBV19 and TRBJ2-1; 8 bases fit TRBD2. Germline V CDR1 and CDR2: LNHDA, SQIVND (reference sequence). V lost 5 bases and J lost 4; bases outside the gene matches: 7. The CDR3 sequence is 15 residues long. The CDR3 nucleotides are TGTGCCAGTAGTTCGAAGCGGGAGCGGTACAATGAGCAGTTCTTC. It translates to CASSSKRERYNEQFF.

The chain has TRBV7-8 and TRBJ1-2, with D maybe TRBD1 (5 bases). Germline CDR1 and CDR2: SGHVS and FQNEAQ. Trimming stripped 4 bases from V and 0 bases from J, with 15 bases between. CDR3 size: 16 residues. The DNA of the CDR3 is TGTGCCAGCAGCTCCAATCTAGGGACTCCTAACTATGGCTACACCTTC. This translates into CASSSNLGTPNYGYTF.

This clonotype was seen more than once but under ten times. J is TRBJ2-7 and V is TRBV4-2, with D maybe TRBD1 (5 bases). Trimming cost V 0 bases and J 0 bases, with 15 bases left between them. Per germline, CDR1 LGHNA and CDR2 YNFKEQ. This CDR3 comprises 17 residues. The CDR3 loop is CASSQDFRGHSSYEQYF. The CDR3 DNA is TGTGCCAGCAGCCAAGATTTTCGAGGACACAGCTCCTACGAGCAGTACTTC.

This clonotype came up a few times. The chain links TRBV7-3 to TRBJ2-6; TRBD1 matches at 7 bases. Unmatched junction bases numbered 2, after V lost 7 bases and J lost 2 bases. This CDR3 contains 14 residues. The germline CDR1 and CDR2 sequences are SGHTA and FQGTGA. The chain's CDR3 is CASTTGAGANVLTF. CDR3 coding DNA: TGTGCCAGCACCACAGGGGCTGGGGCCAACGTCCTGACTTTC. The variable domain in full, with the rest retrieved from reference TRBV7-3 and TRBJ2-6, is GAGVSQTPSNKVTEKGKYVELRCDPISGHTALYWYRQSLGQGPEFLIYFQGTGAADDSGLPNDRFFAVRPEGSVSTLKIQRTERGDSAVYLCASTTGAGANVLTFGAGSRLTVL.

The sample holds a few counts of this clonotype. The gene calls are TRBV7-2 and TRBJ2-7, with 8 bases fitting TRBD2. J lost 6 bases, V lost 5 bases, and 12 bases had no gene match. This CDR3 spans 15 amino acids. Germline assignment: CDR1 SGHTA and CDR2 FQGNSA. CDR3 amino acids: CASSPPGTRRGEQYF. For the CDR3, the DNA is TGTGCCAGCAGCCCACCCGGGACTAGGAGAGGCGAGCAGTACTTC.

The rearrangement joins TRBV18 to TRBJ1-2; 7 bases map to TRBD1. Losses at the gene ends were 3 bases for V and 4 bases for J; bases not matched to a gene: 5. The germline V gene encodes CDR1 KGHSH and CDR2 LQKENI. The CDR3 is 14 amino acids. Here the CDR3 reads CASSPGQRRYGYTF. Here the CDR3 DNA reads TGTGCCAGCTCACCGGGACAGCGACGCTATGGCTACACCTTC.